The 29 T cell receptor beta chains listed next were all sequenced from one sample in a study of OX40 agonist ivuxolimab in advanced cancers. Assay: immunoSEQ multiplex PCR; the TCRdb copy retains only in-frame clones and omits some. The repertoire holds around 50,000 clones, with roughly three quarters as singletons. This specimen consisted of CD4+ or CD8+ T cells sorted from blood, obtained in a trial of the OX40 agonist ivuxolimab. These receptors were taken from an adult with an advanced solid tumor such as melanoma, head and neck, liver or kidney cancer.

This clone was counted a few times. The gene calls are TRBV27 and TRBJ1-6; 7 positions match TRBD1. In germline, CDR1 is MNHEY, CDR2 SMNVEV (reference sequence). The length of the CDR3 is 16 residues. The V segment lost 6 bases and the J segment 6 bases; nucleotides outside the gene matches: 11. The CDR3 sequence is CASSANNRGGNSPLHF. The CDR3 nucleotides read TGTGCCAGCAGCGCTAATAACAGGGGTGGTAATTCACCCCTCCACTTT.

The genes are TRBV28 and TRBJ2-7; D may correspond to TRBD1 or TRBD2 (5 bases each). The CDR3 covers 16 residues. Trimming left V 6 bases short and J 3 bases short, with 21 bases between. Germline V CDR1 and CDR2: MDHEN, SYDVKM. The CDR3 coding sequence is TGTGCCAGCAGCGACACGCGAGGGGCGACGCTCTACGAGCAGTACTTC. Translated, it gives CASSDTRGATLYEQYF.

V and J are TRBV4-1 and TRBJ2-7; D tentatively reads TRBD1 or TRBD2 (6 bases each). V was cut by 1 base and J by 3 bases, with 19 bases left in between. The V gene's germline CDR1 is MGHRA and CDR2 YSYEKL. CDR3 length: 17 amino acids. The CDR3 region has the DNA TGCGCCAGCAGCCAAGCCTTGGTGGGAAGGGGGGACTACGAGCAGTACTTC. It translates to CASSQALVGRGDYEQYF.

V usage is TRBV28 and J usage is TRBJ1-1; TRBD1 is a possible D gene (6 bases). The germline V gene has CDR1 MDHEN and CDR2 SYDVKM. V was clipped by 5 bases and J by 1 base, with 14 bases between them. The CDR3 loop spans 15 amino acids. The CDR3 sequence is CASSPAQGKNTEAFF. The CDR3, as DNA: TGTGCCAGCAGTCCTGCTCAGGGGAAGAACACTGAAGCTTTCTTT. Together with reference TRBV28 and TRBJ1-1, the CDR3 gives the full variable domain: DVKVTQSSRYLVKRTGEKVFLECVQDMDHENMFWYRQDPGLGLRLIYFSYDVKMKEKGDIPEGYSVSREKKERFSLILESASTNQTSMYLCASSPAQGKNTEAFFGQGTRLTVV.

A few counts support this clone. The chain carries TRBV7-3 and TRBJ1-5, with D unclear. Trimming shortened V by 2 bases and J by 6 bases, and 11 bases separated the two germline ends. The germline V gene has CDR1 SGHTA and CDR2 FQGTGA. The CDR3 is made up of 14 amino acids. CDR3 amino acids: CASSLHPVVQPQHF. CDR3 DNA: TGTGCCAGCAGCTTACATCCGGTGGTTCAGCCCCAGCATTTT.

The CDR3 protein is CASSQGQGAGQPQHF. In DNA form, the CDR3 reads TGTGCCAGCAGCCAGGGACAGGGGGCTGGGCAGCCCCAGCATTTT. This rearrangement joins TRBV7-8 to TRBJ1-5, with 12 positions matching TRBD1. Germline lookup yields CDR1 SGHVS and CDR2 FQNEAQ. The CDR3 has 15 residues. Trimming took 5 bases from V and 7 from J; bases not matched to a gene: 6.

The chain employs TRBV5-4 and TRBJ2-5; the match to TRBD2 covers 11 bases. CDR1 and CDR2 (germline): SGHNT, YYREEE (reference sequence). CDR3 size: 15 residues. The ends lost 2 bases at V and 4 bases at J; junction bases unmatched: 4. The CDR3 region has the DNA TGTGCCAGCAGCTTAGGGCTAGCGGGAGGAGAGACCCAGTACTTC. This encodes CASSLGLAGGETQYF. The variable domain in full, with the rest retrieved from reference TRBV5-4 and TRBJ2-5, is ETGVTQSPTHLIKTRGQQVTLRCSSQSGHNTVSWYQQALGQGPQFIFQYYREEENGRGNFPPRFSGLQFPNYSSELNVNALELDDSALYLCASSLGLAGGETQYFGPGTRLLVL.

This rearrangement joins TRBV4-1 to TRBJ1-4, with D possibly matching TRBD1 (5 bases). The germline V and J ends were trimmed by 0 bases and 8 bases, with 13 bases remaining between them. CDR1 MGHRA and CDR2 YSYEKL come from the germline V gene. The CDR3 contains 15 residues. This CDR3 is CASSQDRQGGEKLFF. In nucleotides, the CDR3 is TGCGCCAGCAGCCAAGATCGGCAGGGAGGCGAAAAACTGTTTTTT.

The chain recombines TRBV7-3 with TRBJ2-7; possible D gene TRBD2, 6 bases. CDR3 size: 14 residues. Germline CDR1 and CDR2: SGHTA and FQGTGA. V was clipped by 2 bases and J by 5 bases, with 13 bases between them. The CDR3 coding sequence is TGTGCCAGCAGCTTACGCCGGGAGAAGCACGAGCAGTACTTC. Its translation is CASSLRREKHEQYF.

The CDR3 here is CASRTATNEKLFF. Written as DNA, the CDR3 is TGCGCCAGCAGGACAGCTACTAATGAAAAACTGTTTTTT. The rearrangement uses TRBV5-1 and TRBJ1-4, with D maybe TRBD1 (5 bases). CDR3 length: 13 residues. The germline V and J ends were trimmed by 5 bases and 2 bases, with 7 bases remaining between them. Germline lookup yields CDR1 SGHRS and CDR2 YFSETQ. Supplemented by reference TRBV5-1 and TRBJ1-4, the full variable domain reads KAGVTQTPRYLIKTRGQQVTLSCSPISGHRSVSWYQQTPGQGLQFLFEYFSETQRNKGNFPGRFSGRQFSNSRSEMNVSTLELGDSALYLCASRTATNEKLFFGSGTQLSVL.

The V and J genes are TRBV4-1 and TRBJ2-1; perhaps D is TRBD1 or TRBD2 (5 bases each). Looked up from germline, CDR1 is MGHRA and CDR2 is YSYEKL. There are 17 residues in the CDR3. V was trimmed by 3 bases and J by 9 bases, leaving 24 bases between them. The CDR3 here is CASSQPTGTQGRSEQFF. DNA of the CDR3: TGCGCCAGCAGCCAGCCTACCGGGACCCAGGGCAGGAGTGAGCAGTTCTTC.

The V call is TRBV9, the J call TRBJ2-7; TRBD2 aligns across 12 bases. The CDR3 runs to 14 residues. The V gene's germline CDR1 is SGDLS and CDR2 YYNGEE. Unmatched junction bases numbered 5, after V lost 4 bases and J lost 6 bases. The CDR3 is CASSPGLAGSEQYF. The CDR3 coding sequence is TGTGCCAGCAGCCCGGGACTAGCGGGTAGCGAGCAGTACTTC.

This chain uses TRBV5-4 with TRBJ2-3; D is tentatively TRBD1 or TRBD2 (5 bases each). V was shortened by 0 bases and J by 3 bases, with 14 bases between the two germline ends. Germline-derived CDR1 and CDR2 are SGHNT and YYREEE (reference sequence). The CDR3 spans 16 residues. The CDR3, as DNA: TGTGCCAGCAGCTTGGATACGGGAAGGGGAACAGATACGCAGTATTTT. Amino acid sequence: CASSLDTGRGTDTQYF. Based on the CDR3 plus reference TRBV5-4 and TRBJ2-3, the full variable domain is ETGVTQSPTHLIKTRGQQVTLRCSSQSGHNTVSWYQQALGQGPQFIFQYYREEENGRGNFPPRFSGLQFPNYSSELNVNALELDDSALYLCASSLDTGRGTDTQYFGPGTRLTVL.

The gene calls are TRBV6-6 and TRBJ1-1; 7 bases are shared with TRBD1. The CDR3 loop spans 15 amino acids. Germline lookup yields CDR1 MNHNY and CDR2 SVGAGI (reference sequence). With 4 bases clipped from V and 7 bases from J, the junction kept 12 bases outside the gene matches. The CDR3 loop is CASSLPPGQLGEAFF. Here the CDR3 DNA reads TGTGCCAGCAGTTTACCCCCGGGACAGCTCGGTGAAGCTTTCTTT.

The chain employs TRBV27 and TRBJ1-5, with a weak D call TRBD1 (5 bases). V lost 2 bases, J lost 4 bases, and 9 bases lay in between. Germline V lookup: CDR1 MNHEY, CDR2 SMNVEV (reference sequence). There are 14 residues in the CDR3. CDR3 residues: CASSLRQLNQPQHF. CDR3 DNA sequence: TGTGCCAGCAGTTTACGACAGTTAAATCAGCCCCAGCATTTT.

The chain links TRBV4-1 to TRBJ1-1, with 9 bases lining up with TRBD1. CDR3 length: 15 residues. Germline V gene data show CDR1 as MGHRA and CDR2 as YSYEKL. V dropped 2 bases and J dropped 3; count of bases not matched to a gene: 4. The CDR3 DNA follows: TGCGCCAGCAGCCAATTACAGGGGGCTTACACTGAAGCTTTCTTT. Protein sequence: CASSQLQGAYTEAFF.

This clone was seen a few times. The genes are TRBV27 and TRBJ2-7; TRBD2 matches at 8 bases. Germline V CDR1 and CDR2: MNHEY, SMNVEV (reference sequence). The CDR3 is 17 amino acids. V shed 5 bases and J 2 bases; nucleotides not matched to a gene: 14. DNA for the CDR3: TGTGCCAGCAGTCCCGACCAGCTAGCGGGCCAAACCTACGAGCAGTACTTC. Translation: CASSPDQLAGQTYEQYF.

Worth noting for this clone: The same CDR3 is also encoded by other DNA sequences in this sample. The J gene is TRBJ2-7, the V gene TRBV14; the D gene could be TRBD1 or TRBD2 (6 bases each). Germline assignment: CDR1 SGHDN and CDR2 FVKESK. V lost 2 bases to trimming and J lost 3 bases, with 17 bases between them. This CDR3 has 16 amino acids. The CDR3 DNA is TGTGCCAGCAGCCAAAAACGGGGGCTAGCACACTACGAGCAGTACTTC. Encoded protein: CASSQKRGLAHYEQYF.

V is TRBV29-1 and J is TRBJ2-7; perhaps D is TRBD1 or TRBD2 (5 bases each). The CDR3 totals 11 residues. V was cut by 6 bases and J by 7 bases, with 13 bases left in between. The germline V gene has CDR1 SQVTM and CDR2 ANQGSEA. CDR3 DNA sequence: TGCAGCGTACGCTTCTGGGGGGAGCAGTACTTC. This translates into CSVRFWGEQYF.

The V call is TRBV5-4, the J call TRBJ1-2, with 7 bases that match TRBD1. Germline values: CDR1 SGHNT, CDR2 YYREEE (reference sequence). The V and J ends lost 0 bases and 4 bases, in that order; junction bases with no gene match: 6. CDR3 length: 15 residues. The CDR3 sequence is CASSLGQGGSYGYTF. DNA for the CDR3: TGTGCCAGCAGCTTGGGGCAGGGGGGGTCCTATGGCTACACCTTC. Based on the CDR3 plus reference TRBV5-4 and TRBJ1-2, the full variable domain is ETGVTQSPTHLIKTRGQQVTLRCSSQSGHNTVSWYQQALGQGPQFIFQYYREEENGRGNFPPRFSGLQFPNYSSELNVNALELDDSALYLCASSLGQGGSYGYTFGSGTRLTVV.

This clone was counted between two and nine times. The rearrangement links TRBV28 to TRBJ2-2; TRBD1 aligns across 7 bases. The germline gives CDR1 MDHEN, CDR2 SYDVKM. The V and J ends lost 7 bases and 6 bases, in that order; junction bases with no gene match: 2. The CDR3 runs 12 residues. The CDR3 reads CASKGAAGELFF. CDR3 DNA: TGTGCCAGCAAGGGGGCTGCCGGGGAGCTGTTTTTT.

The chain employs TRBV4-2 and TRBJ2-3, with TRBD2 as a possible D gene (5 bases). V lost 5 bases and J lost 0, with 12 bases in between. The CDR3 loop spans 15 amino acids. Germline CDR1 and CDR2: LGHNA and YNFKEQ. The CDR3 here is CASSYQRSSTDTQYF. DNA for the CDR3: TGTGCCAGCAGCTACCAGCGGAGTAGCACAGATACGCAGTATTTT.

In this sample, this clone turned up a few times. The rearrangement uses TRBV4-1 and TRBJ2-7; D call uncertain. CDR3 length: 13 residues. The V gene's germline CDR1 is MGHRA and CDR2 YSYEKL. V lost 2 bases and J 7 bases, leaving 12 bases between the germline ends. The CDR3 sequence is CASSQFTASEQYF. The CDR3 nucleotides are TGCGCCAGCAGCCAATTCACGGCGTCAGAGCAGTACTTC.

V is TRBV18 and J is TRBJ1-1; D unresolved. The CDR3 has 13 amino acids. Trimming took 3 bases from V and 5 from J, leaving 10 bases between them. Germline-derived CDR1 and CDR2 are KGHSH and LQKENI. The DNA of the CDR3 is TGTGCCAGCTCACCCAACATACGAACTGAAGCTTTCTTT. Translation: CASSPNIRTEAFF.

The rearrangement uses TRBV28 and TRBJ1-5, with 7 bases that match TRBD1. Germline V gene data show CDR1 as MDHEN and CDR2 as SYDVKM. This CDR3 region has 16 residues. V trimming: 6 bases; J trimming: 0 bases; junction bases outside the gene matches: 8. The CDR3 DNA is TGTGCCAGCAGCGGGGACAGCTGGAGTAGCAATCAGCCCCAGCATTTT. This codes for CASSGDSWSSNQPQHF.

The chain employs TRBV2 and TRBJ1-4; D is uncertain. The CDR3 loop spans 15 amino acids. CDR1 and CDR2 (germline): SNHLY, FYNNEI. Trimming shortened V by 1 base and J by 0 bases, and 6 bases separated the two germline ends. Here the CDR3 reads CASSEDRTTNEKLFF. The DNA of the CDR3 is TGTGCCAGCAGTGAAGACCGCACAACTAATGAAAAACTGTTTTTT.

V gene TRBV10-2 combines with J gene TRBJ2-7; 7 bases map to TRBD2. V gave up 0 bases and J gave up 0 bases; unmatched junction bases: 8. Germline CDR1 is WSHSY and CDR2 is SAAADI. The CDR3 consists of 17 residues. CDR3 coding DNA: TGCGCCAGCAGTGAGTCGAGACGCACTAGCGCCTCCTACGAGCAGTACTTC. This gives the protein CASSESRRTSASYEQYF.

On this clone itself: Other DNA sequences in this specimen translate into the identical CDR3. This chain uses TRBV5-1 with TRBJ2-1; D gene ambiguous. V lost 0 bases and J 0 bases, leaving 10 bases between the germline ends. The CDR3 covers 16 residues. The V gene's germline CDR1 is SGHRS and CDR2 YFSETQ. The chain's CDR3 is CASSLGSARSYNEQFF. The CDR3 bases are TGCGCCAGCAGCTTGGGCTCAGCGCGCTCCTACAATGAGCAGTTCTTC.

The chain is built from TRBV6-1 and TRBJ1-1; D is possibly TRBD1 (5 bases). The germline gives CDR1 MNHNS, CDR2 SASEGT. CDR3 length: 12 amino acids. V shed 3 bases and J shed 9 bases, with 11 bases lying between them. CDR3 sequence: CASSDYRSKAFF. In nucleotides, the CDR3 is TGTGCCAGCAGTGACTACAGGAGTAAAGCTTTCTTT.